This TCR beta chain emerged from a study of PD-L1 blockade in urothelial cancer. Study summary: Blood samples had a median of 141,255 T cells, 80,000 to 100,000 unique TCRs, and clonality roughly 0.08. Notes on the study in general: At the 3-week point, tumor-associated blood clones expanded more in durable-benefit patients.

Note on this clone: Its target is unknown.

Looked up from germline, CDR1 is LNHNV and CDR2 is YYDKDF (reference sequence). V shed 5 bases, J shed 7 bases, and the junction held 13 bases outside the gene matches. This CDR3 spans 15 amino acids. Method: immunoSEQ multiplex PCR; TCRdb's copy keeps in-frame clones and lacks some. The sample includes under 40,000 clones, approximately 90% of them seen just once. The sequenced sample was PBMCs, obtained around atezolizumab (anti-PD-L1) treatment. The genes are TRBV15 and TRBJ1-1; 7 bases are a match to TRBD1. This clonotype was sampled from a man aged 70-80 years with urothelial cancer. CDR3 sequence: CATSSRQGRIGEAFF. CDR3 nucleotide sequence: TGTGCCACCAGCTCCAGACAGGGCAGGATAGGTGAAGCTTTCTTT. Supplemented by reference TRBV15 and TRBJ1-1, the full variable domain reads DAMVIQNPRYQVTQFGKPVTLSCSQTLNHNVMYWYQQKSSQAPKLLFHYYDKDFNNEADTPDNFQSRRPNTSFCFLDIRSPGLGDTAMYLCATSSRQGRIGEAFFGQGTRLTVV.